The sequence of this T cell receptor beta chain was determined in a study of graft-versus-host responses after intestinal transplantation (dated by TCRdb to the early 2020s). Concerning the study at large: The transplants that recipients got were multivisceral, liver-intestinal, or isolated intestinal. All recipients received anti-thymocyte globulin induction followed by maintenance tacrolimus and steroids for two to four years. After intestinal transplantation, graft-versus-host and host-versus-graft alloreactive T cell clones were followed in the graft, circulation and bone marrow using bulk TCR-beta CDR3 sequencing. Alloreactive clones were identified by sequencing pre-transplant mixed lymphocyte reaction products and comparing them with unstimulated pre-transplant donor and recipient T cells. The cohort enrolled under 25 intestinal transplant recipients including one retransplant, and 3 patients lacking pretransplant specimens were excluded. A peak of at least 4% donor T cells among recipient peripheral blood mononuclear cells was the definition used for donor T cell macrochimerism. Rather than being sequenced by the commercial service, samples from a few later patients were sequenced in-house on an Illumina MiSeq and processed with MiXCR. The paper as a whole reports these results and caveats: In patients with donor T cell macrochimerism, the allografts had high GvH to HvG T cell clonal ratios. The relatively low number and heterogeneity of intestinal transplant patients limited the conclusions. GvH clones were found in recipient bone marrow, and some of the GvH clones appeared earlier in ileal mucosa or blood, which is consistent with an intestinal mucosal origin. Early after transplant, peak levels of circulating GvH clones were found to be associated with declines in HvG clones.

The library was generated by the immunoSEQ multiplex PCR assay. In most patients, genomic DNA was isolated using the Qiagen DNeasy Blood and Tissue Kit and sent frozen to Adaptive Biotechnologies for TCR sequencing. High-throughput TCR-beta CDR3 sequencing of genomic DNA from most patients was performed by Adaptive Biotechnologies. As for how the authors treated the data: Adaptive's ImmunoSEQ software was the source of the TCR sequencing data for 15 to 20 patients, while three other patients were processed with MiXCR and VDJtools. To correct CD4 versus CD8 sorting errors, sequences present in both subsets at a frequency ratio below 5:1 were removed. Because the origin of CDR3 nucleotide sequences shared between donor and recipient could not be assigned, those sequences were removed. To count as alloreactive, a clone needed at least 2-fold expansion over unstimulated cells and a minimum CFSE-low frequency of 0.002% (template counts) or 0.001% (read counts). Mappable clones were those detected in sequenced pre-transplant spleen, lymph node, or MLR CFSE-low populations of the donor or recipient. The cumulative frequency of alloreactive clones was calculated as a percentage of all sequences, weighted by copy number. The immuneACCESS repertoire file appears here via TCRdb, limited to in-frame rearrangements. These files lack a portion of the clones; in checked studies, under half of the deficit traces to unresolved V genes, and the cause of the others is not known. The DNA gave D and trimming, while V, J and clone size come from that table. The sample table contains around 90,000 clones; only one count was recorded for roughly 91% of them. About 0.5% of the sample is in the top ten clones.

As for this clone: It lacks a known antigen. One base away there is no much larger clone; base qualities are not given.

Explained via the paper, the time point label denotes: cells obtained before transplantation from donor or recipient. CD3+CD4+ and CD3+CD8+ populations were FACS-sorted from unstimulated pre-transplant donor and recipient cells taken from spleen or lymph nodes. As encoded in the germline V gene, CDR1 is SNHLY while CDR2 is FYNNEI. The junction carries 11 bases between V and J, which are trimmed by 1 base and 4 bases respectively. The CDR3 covers 15 residues, taking in both the cysteine and the phenylalanine. Only the CDR3 DNA stays, 45 bases, in frame from base 1. This chain joins TRBV2 to TRBJ1-5; confidence is insufficient to name the D gene. The sequencing here drew on unstimulated CD8+ T cells sorted from spleen or lymph node cells, taken before intestinal transplant. The receptor comes from a human donor who received an intestinal transplant. The CDR3 loop reads CASSEVRTGNQPQHF. The nucleotide sequence reads TGTGCCAGCAGTGAAGTTCGGACTGGGAATCAGCCCCAGCATTTT.